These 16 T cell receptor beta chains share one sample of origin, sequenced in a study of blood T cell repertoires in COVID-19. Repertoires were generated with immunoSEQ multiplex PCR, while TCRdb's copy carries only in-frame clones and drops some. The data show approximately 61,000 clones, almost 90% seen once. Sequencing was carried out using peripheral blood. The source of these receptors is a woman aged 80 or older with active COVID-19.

The CDR3 is CASRQQGASYEQYF. DNA for the CDR3: TGTGCCAGCAGACAACAGGGGGCGTCCTACGAGCAGTACTTC. This chain connects TRBV6-5 to TRBJ2-7; 9 positions match TRBD1. This CDR3 is 14 amino acids long. Germline CDR1 MNHEY, CDR2 SVGAGI. Losses at the gene ends were 6 bases for V and 1 base for J; bases not matched to a gene: 4.

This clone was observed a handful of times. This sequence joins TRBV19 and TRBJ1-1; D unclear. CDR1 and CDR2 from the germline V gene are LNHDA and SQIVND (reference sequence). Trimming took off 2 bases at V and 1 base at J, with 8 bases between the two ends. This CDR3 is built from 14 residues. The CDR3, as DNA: TGTGCCAGTAGTATAATAGGAGGGAACACTGAAGCTTTCTTT. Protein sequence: CASSIIGGNTEAFF.

The CDR3 is CASRAGTGDTGELFF. The CDR3 nucleotides read TGTGCCAGCAGAGCCGGGACAGGGGACACCGGGGAGCTGTTTTTT. The chain uses TRBV2 and TRBJ2-2; 10 bases fit TRBD1. Germline trimming cut 6 bases from V and 3 bases from J; bases unmatched to any gene: 4. Per germline, CDR1 SNHLY and CDR2 FYNNEI. The CDR3 is made up of 15 amino acids. Looking up the rest from reference TRBV2 and TRBJ2-2 gives the full variable domain: EPEVTQTPSHQVTQMGQEVILRCVPISNHLYFYWYRQILGQKVEFLVSFYNNEISEKSEIFDDQFSVERPDGSNFTLKIRSTKLEDSAMYFCASRAGTGDTGELFFGEGSRLTVL.

The CDR3 protein is CASSVAANLAGQETQYF. In DNA form, the CDR3 reads TGTGCCAGCAGCGTCGCCGCAAACCTAGCGGGGCAAGAGACCCAGTACTTC. The chain recombines TRBV9 with TRBJ2-5, with TRBD2 identical over 9 bases. Germline V CDR1 and CDR2: SGDLS, YYNGEE. V was clipped by 2 bases and J by 2 bases; unmatched bases: 10. The length of the CDR3 is 17 residues.

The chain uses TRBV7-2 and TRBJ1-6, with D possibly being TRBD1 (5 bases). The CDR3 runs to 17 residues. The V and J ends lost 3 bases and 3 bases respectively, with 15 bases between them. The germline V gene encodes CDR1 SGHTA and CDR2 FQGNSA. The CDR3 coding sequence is TGTGCCAGCAGCTTCCTAGCGGGACGGAACTATAATTCACCCCTCCACTTT. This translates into CASSFLAGRNYNSPLHF.

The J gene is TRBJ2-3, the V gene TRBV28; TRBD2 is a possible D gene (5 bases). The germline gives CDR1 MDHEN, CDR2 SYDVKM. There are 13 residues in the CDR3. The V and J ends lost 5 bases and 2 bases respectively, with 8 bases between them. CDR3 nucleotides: TGTGCCAGCAGTGAGGGCTTCACAGATACGCAGTATTTT. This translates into CASSEGFTDTQYF.

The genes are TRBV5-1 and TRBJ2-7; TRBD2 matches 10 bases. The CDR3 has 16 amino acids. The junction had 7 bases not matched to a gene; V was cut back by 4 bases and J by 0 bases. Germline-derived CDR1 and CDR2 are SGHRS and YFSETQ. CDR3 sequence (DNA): TGCGCCAGCAGCCACGGTCTAGCGGGGGCCTCCTACGAGCAGTACTTC. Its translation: CASSHGLAGASYEQYF.

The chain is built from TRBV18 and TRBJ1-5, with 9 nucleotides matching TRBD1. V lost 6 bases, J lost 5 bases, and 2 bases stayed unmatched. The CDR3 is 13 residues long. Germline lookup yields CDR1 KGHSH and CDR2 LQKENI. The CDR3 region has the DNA TGTGCCAGCTCTCGGACAGGGGATCAGCCCCAGCATTTT. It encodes CASSRTGDQPQHF.

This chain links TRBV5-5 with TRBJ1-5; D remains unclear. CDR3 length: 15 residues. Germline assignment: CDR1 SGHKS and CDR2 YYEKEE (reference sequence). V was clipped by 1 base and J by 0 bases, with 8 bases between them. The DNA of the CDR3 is TGTGCCAGCAGCTTGCTACTTTTTAGCAATCAGCCCCAGCATTTT. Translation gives CASSLLLFSNQPQHF.

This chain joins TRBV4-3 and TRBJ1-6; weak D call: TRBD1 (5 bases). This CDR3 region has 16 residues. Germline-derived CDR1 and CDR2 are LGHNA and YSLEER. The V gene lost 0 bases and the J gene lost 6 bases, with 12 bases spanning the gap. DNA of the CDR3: TGCGCCAGCAGCCAAGATTCAGGGTCGGGTAATTCACCCCTCCACTTT. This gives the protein CASSQDSGSGNSPLHF.

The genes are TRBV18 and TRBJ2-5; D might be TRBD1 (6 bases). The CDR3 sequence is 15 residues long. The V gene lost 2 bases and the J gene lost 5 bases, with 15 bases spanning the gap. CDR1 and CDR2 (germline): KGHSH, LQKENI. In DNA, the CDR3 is TGTGCCAGCTCACCAAATCAGGGGATGGGGGAGACCCAGTACTTC. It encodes CASSPNQGMGETQYF.

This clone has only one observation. The CDR3: CAISVHREGDTEAFF. In nucleotides, the CDR3 is TGTGCCATCAGTGTCCACAGGGAAGGGGACACTGAAGCTTTCTTT. The chain links TRBV10-3 to TRBJ1-1; tentatively, D is TRBD1 (6 bases). The CDR3 is 15 amino acids. V was shortened by 4 bases and J by 3 bases, with 15 bases between the two germline ends. Germline CDR1 ENHRY, CDR2 SYGVKD.

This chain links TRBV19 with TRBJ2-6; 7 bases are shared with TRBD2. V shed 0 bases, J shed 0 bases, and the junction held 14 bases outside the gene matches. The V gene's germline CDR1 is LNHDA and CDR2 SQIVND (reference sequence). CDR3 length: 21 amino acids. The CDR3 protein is CASSIEGTVGLVFSGANVLTF. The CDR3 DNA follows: TGTGCCAGTAGTATAGAGGGGACGGTCGGACTAGTGTTCTCTGGGGCCAACGTCCTGACTTTC.

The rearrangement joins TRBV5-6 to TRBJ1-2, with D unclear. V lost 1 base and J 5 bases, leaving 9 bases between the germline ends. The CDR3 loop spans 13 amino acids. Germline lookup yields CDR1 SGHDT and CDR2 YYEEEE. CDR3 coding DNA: TGTGCCAGCAGCTTGAGAGGGAGGTATGGCTACACCTTC. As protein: CASSLRGRYGYTF.

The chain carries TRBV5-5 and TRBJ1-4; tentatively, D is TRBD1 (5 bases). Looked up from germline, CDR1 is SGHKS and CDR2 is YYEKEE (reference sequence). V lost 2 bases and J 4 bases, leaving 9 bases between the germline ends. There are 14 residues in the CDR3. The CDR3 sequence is CASSFGGFNEKLFF. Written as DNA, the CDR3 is TGTGCCAGCAGCTTTGGGGGGTTTAATGAAAAACTGTTTTTT.

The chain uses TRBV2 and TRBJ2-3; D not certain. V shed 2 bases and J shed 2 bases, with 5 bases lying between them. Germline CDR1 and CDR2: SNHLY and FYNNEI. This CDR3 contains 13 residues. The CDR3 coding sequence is TGTGCCAGCAGTGAACTCCTCACAGATACGCAGTATTTT. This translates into CASSELLTDTQYF.